This T cell receptor (beta chain) was identified during a study of spatial heterogeneity in lung cancer. Points from the study as a whole: Expanded alpha and beta TCR counts within tumors tracked tumor mutation counts.

From germline, CDR1 is LGHDT and CDR2 YNNKEL (reference sequence). The CDR3 runs 19 residues. J was trimmed by 1 base and V by 0 bases; bases with no gene match: 10. Indicated time point: sample taken at primary tumor resection. Note on this clonotype: Its target is not known.

TCRdb called the 5' RACE reads again in MiXCR, with one record for every CDR3 protein. The table includes around 20,000 distinct CDR3 sequences, about 5.8% detected once. Here the sequenced sample was lung tumor tissue, taken at surgery. The receptor's source is a female donor with early-stage non-small cell lung cancer. J is TRBJ2-1 and V is TRBV3-1, with TRBD2 identical over 9 bases. DNA of the CDR3: TGTGCCAGCAGCCAAGATAAGGCTAGCGGGGTACTATCCTACAATGAGCAGTTCTTC. Residues: CASSQDKASGVLSYNEQFF.